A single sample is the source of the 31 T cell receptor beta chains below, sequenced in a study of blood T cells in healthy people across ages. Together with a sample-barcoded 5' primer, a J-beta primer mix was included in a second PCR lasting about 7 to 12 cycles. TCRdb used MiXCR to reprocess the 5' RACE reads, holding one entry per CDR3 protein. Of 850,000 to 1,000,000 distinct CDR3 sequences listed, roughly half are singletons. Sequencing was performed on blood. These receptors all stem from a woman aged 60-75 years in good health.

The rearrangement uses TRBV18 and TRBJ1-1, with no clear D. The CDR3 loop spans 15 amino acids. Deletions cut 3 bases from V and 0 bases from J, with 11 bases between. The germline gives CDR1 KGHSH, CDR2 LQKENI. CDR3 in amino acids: CASSPDELVNTEAFF. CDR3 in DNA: TGTGCCAGCTCACCGGATGAGTTGGTGAACACTGAAGCTTTCTTT. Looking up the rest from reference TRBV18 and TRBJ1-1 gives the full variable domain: NAGVMQNPRHLVRRRGQEARLRCSPMKGHSHVYWYRQLPEEGLKFMVYLQKENIIDESGMPKERFSAEFPKEGPSILRIQQVVRGDSAAYFCASSPDELVNTEAFFGQGTRLTVV.

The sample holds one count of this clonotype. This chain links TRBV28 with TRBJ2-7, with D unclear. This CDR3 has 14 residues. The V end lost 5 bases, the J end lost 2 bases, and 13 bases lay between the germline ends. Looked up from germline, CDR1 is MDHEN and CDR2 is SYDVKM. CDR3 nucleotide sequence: TGTGCCAGCAGTGTTAACGGGCGACCCTACGAGCAGTACTTC. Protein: CASSVNGRPYEQYF. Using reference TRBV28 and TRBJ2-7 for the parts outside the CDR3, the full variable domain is DVKVTQSSRYLVKRTGEKVFLECVQDMDHENMFWYRQDPGLGLRLIYFSYDVKMKEKGDIPEGYSVSREKKERFSLILESASTNQTSMYLCASSVNGRPYEQYFGPGTRLTVT.

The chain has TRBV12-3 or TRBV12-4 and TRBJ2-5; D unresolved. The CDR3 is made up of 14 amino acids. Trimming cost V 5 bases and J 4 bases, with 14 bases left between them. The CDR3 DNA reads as TGTGCCAGCAGTCCGGACCGGCTGCGAGAGACCCAGTACTTC. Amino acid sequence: CASSPDRLRETQYF.

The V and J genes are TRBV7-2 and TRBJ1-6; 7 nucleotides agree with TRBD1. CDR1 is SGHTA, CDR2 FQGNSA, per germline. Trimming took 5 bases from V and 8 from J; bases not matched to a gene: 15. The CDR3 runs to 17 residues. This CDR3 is CASSPNTGAEEHSPLHF. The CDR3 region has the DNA TGTGCCAGCAGCCCTAACACAGGGGCAGAGGAGCATTCACCCCTCCACTTT.

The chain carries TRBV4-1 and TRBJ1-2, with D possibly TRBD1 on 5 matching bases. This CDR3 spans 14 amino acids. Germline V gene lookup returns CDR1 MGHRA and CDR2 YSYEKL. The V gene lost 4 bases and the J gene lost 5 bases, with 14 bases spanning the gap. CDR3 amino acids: CASSLDISGYGYTF. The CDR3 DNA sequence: TGCGCCAGCAGCCTGGACATCAGTGGGTATGGCTACACCTTC.

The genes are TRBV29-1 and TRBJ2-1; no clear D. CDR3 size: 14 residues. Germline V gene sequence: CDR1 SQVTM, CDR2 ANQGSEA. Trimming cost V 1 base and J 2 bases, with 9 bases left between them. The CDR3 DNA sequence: TGCAGCGTTGAAGGGGTGTCTGCCTACAATGAGCAGTTCTTC. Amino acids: CSVEGVSAYNEQFF.

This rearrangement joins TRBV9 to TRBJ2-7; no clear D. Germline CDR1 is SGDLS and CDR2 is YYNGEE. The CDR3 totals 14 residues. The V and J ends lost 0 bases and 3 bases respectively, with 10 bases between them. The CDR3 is CASSVEPANYEQYF. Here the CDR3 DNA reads TGTGCCAGCAGCGTAGAGCCAGCAAACTACGAGCAGTACTTC.

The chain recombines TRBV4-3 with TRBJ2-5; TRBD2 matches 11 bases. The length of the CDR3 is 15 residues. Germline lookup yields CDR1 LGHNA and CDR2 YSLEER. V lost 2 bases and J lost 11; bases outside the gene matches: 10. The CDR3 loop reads CASSQLAGGQNEQYF. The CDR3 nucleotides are TGCGCCAGCAGCCAACTAGCGGGAGGCCAAAATGAGCAGTACTTC.

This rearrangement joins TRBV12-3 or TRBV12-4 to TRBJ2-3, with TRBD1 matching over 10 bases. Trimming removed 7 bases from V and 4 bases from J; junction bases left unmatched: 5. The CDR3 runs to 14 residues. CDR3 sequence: CASIAGQGSDTQYF. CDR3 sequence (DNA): TGTGCCAGCATCGCGGGACAGGGGTCAGATACGCAGTATTTT.

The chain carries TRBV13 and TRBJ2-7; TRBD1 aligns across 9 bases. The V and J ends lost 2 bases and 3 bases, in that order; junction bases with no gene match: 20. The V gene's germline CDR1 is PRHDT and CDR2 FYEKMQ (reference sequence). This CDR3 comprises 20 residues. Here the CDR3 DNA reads TGTGCCAGCAGCTTAAGGTTTTTACAGGGGGCGAATTTAGTAAGCTACGAGCAGTACTTC. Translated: CASSLRFLQGANLVSYEQYF.

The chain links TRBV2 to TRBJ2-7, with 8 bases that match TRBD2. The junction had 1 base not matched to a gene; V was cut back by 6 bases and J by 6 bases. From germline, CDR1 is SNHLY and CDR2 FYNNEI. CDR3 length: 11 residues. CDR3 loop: CASSGRVEQYF. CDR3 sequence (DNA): TGTGCCAGCAGCGGGAGGGTCGAGCAGTACTTC.

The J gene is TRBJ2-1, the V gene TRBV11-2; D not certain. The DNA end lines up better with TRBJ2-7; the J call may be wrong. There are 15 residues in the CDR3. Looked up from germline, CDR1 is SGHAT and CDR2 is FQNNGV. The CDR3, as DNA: TGTGCCAGCAGCTTAACGAGGAGTGGGTACAATGAGCAGTACTTC. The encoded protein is CASSLTRSGYNEQYF.

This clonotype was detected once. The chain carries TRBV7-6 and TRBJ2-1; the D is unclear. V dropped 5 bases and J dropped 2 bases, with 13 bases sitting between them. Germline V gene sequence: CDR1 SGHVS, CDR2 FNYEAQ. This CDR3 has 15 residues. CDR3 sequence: CASSLVTRPYNEQFF. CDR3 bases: TGTGCCAGCAGCCTAGTCACGCGCCCCTACAATGAGCAGTTCTTC.

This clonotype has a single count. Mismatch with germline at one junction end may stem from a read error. The CDR3 reads CASRGLAGNTDTQNF. The CDR3 DNA sequence: TGTGCCAGCCGGGGACTAGCGGGGAACACAGATACGCAGAATTTT. This chain connects TRBV27 to TRBJ2-3, with 13 bases fitting TRBD2. The CDR3 has 15 residues. Germline V gene sequence: CDR1 MNHEY, CDR2 SMNVEV (reference sequence).

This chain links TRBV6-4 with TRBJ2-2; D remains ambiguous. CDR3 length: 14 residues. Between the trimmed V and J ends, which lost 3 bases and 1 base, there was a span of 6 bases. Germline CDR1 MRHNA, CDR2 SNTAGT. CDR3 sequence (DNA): TGTGCCAGCAGTGAGCAAGGGAACACCGGGGAGCTGTTTTTT. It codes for CASSEQGNTGELFF.

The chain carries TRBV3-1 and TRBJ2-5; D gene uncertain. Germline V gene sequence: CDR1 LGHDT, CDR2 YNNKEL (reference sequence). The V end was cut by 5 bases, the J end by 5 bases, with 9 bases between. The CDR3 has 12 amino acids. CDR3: CASSFHGETQYF. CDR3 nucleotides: TGTGCCAGCAGCTTTCACGGGGAGACCCAGTACTTC.

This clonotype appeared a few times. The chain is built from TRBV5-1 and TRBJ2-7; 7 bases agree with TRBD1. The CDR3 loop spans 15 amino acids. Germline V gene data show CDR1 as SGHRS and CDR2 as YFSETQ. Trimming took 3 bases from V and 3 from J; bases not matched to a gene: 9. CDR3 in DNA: TGCGCCAGCAGCTCCCAGACAGGGATGATCTACGAGCAGTACTTC. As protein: CASSSQTGMIYEQYF.

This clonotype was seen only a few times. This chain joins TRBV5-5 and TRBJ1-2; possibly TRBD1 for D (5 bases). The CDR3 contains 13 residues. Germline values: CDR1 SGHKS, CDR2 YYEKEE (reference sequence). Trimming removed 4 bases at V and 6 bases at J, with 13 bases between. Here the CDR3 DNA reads TGTGCCAGCAGCCGTCCCGGGGGGAATGGCTACACCTTC. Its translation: CASSRPGGNGYTF.

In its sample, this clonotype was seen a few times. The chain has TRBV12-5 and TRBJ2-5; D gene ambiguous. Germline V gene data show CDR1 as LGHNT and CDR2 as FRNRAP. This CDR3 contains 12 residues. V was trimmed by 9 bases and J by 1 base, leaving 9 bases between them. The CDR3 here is CASLPGQETQYF. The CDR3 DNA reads TGTGCTAGCCTACCGGGCCAAGAGACCCAGTACTTC.

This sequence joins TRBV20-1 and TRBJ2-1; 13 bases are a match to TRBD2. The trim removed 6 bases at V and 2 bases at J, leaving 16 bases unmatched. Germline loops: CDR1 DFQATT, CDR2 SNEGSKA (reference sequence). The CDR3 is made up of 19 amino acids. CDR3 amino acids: CSASGPGPGLAGTYNEQFF. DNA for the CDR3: TGCAGTGCCAGCGGGCCGGGTCCGGGACTAGCGGGAACCTACAATGAGCAGTTCTTC.

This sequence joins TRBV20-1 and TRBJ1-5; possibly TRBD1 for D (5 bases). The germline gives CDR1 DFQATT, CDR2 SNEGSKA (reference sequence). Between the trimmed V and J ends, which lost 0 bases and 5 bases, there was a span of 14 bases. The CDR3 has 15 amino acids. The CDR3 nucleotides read TGCAGTGCTAGAGATCTGGGACTTGGGCATCAGCCCCAGCATTTT. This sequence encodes CSARDLGLGHQPQHF.

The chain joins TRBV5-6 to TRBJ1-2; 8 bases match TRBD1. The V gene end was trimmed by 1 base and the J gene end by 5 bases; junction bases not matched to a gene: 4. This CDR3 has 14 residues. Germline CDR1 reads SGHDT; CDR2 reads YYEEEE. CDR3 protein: CASSLRTGKYGYTF. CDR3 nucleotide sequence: TGTGCCAGCAGCTTGCGGACAGGGAAGTATGGCTACACCTTC. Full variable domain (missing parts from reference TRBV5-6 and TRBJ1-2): DAGVTQSPTHLIKTRGQQVTLRCSPKSGHDTVSWYQQALGQGPQFIFQYYEEEERQRGNFPDRFSGHQFPNYSSELNVNALLLGDSALYLCASSLRTGKYGYTFGSGTRLTVV.

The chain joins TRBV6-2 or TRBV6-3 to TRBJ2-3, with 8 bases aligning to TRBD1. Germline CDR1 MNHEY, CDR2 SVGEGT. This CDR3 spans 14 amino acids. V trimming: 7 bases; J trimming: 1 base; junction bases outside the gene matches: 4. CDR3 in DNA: TGTGCCAGCAATAGGGACAGGCGCACAGATACGCAGTATTTT. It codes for CASNRDRRTDTQYF.

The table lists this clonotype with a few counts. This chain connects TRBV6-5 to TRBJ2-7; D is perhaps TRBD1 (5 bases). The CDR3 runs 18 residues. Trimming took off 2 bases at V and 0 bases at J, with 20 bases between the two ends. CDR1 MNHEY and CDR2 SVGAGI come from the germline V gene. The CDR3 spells CASSYRSLGARGSYEQYF. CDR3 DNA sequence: TGTGCCAGCAGTTACCGTAGCTTGGGTGCTAGGGGCTCCTACGAGCAGTACTTC.

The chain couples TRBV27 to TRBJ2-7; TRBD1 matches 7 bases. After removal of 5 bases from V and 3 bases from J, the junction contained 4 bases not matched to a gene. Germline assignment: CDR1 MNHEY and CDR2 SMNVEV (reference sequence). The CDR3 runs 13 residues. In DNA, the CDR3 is TGTGCCAGCAGTGGGACAGTTCACTACGAGCAGTACTTC. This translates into CASSGTVHYEQYF.

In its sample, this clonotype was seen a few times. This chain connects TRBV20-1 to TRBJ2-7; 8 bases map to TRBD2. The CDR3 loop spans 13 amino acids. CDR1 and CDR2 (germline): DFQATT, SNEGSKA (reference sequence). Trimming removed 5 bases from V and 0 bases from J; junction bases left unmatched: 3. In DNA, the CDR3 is TGCAGTGCTCCACTAGCGGCCTCCTACGAGCAGTACTTC. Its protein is CSAPLAASYEQYF.

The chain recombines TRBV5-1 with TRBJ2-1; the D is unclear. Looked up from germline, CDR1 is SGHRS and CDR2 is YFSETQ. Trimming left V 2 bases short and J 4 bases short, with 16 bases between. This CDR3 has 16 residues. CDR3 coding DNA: TGCGCCAGCAGCTTTAAAGCTACCACAGAATACAATGAGCAGTTCTTC. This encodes CASSFKATTEYNEQFF.

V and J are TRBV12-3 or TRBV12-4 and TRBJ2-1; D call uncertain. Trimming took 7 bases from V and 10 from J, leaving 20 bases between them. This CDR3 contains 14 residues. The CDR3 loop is CASTHTQWAKEQFF. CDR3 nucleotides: TGTGCCAGCACCCATACACAGTGGGCGAAGGAGCAGTTCTTC.

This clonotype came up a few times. CDR3 in DNA: TGCAGTGCTAGAGATCCAGACGGGAGGTCGGTCAATGAGCAGTTCTTC. Amino acid sequence: CSARDPDGRSVNEQFF. This chain links TRBV20-1 with TRBJ2-1; 7 bases align to TRBD2. Losses at the gene ends were 0 bases for V and 6 bases for J; bases not matched to a gene: 11. Germline values: CDR1 DFQATT, CDR2 SNEGSKA (reference sequence). The CDR3 is 16 residues long.

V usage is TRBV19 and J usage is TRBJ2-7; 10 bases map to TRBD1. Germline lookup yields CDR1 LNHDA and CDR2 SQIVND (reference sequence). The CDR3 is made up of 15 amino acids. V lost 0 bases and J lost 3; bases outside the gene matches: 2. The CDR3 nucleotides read TGTGCCAGTAGTATAGACCGGGACAGGGGCTACGAGCAGTACTTC. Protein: CASSIDRDRGYEQYF.

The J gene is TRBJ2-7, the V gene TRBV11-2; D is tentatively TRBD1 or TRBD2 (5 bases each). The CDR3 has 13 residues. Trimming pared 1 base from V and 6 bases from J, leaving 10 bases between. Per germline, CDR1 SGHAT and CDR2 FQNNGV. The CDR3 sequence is CASSLALRGEQYF. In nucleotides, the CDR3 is TGTGCCAGCAGCTTAGCATTGAGGGGCGAGCAGTACTTC.